These 21 T cell receptor beta chains originate from one sample sequenced in a study of T cells in localized non-small cell lung cancer. Libraries were prepared by immunoSEQ multiplex PCR; TCRdb keeps only in-frame clonotypes and omits some of them. The profile shows 90,000 or so clones, about 87% of them singletons. This material consisted of peripheral blood, taken before any cancer treatment. All receptors derive from a man aged 40 to 75 with stage I squamous cell lung carcinoma.

V usage is TRBV6-6 and J usage is TRBJ1-2; possibly TRBD1 for D (6 bases). The V and J ends lost 6 bases and 2 bases respectively, with 10 bases between them. The CDR3 runs to 13 residues. Germline loops: CDR1 MNHNY, CDR2 SVGAGI (reference sequence). CDR3 in amino acids: CASSPTGNYGYTF. DNA of the CDR3: TGTGCCAGCAGCCCCACAGGGAACTATGGCTACACCTTC.

This chain uses TRBV6-5 with TRBJ2-2; TRBD1 might be the D (7 bases). Germline CDR1 reads MNHEY; CDR2 reads SVGAGI. V was cut by 2 bases and J by 1 base, with 11 bases left in between. This CDR3 has 16 residues. The CDR3 loop is CASSYGQGGNTGELFF. The CDR3 DNA reads as TGTGCCAGCAGTTACGGGCAGGGGGGGAACACCGGGGAGCTGTTTTTT.

The chain employs TRBV19 and TRBJ1-3, with a tentative D call TRBD1 (6 bases). The CDR3 length is 15 residues. V lost 5 bases and J 4 bases, leaving 15 bases between the germline ends. Germline lookup yields CDR1 LNHDA and CDR2 SQIVND (reference sequence). CDR3 DNA: TGTGCCAGTAGTGTCGCTCAGGGGTACGGAAACACCATATATTTT. Encoded protein: CASSVAQGYGNTIYF.

The chain links TRBV4-1 to TRBJ1-4, with 10 bases matching TRBD1. This CDR3 is 19 amino acids long. Trimming removed 4 bases from V and 7 bases from J; junction bases left unmatched: 18. CDR1 is MGHRA and CDR2 is YSYEKL in the germline V gene. CDR3 DNA sequence: TGCGCCAGCAGCCCCCTCCCCGGGACAGGGGACCCCAGGAGTGAAAAACTGTTTTTT. Its protein is CASSPLPGTGDPRSEKLFF.

This clone was counted once. Here the CDR3 DNA reads TGTGCCAGCAGCTTAGATCAGGGCACCACCGGGGAGCTGTTTTTT. Translation: CASSLDQGTTGELFF. The chain links TRBV7-9 to TRBJ2-2; tentatively, D is TRBD1 (5 bases). CDR1 is SEHNR, CDR2 FQNEAQ, per germline (reference sequence). This CDR3 is 15 amino acids long. V was shortened by 1 base and J by 4 bases, with 10 bases between the two germline ends.

The chain has TRBV11-2 and TRBJ1-2; weak D call: TRBD1 (6 bases). CDR3 length: 12 residues. Germline lookup yields CDR1 SGHAT and CDR2 FQNNGV. The V and J ends lost 5 bases and 8 bases respectively, with 12 bases between them. The CDR3 region is CASSLLGGGYTF. CDR3 nucleotide sequence: TGTGCCAGCAGCCTCCTAGGGGGAGGCTACACCTTC.

This chain uses TRBV4-2 with TRBJ2-5; the match to TRBD2 covers 8 bases. From germline, CDR1 is LGHNA and CDR2 YNFKEQ. Germline trimming cut 3 bases from V and 2 bases from J; bases unmatched to any gene: 11. CDR3 length: 17 amino acids. The CDR3 is CASSQRLAGSVQETQYF. The CDR3 DNA sequence: TGTGCCAGCAGCCAGCGCTTAGCGGGGAGCGTACAAGAGACCCAGTACTTC.

The CDR3 here is CASSQQGTGRGETQYF. The CDR3 DNA reads TGTGCCAGCAGCCAGCAAGGGACAGGGCGTGGGGAGACCCAGTACTTC. The chain employs TRBV7-2 and TRBJ2-5; 9 positions match TRBD1. J lost 5 bases, V lost 5 bases, and 12 bases had no gene match. The CDR3 runs to 16 residues. In germline, CDR1 is SGHTA, CDR2 FQGNSA. The full variable domain, with the rest looked up from reference TRBV7-2 and TRBJ2-5, is GAGVSQSPSNKVTEKGKDVELRCDPISGHTALYWYRQSLGQGLEFLIYFQGNSAPDKSGLPSDRFSAERTGGSVSTLTIQRTQQEDSAVYLCASSQQGTGRGETQYFGPGTRLLVL.

The chain carries TRBV18 and TRBJ1-1; D is unclear. The germline CDR1 and CDR2 sequences are KGHSH and LQKENI. V gave up 5 bases and J gave up 0 bases, with 10 bases separating them. The CDR3 spans 14 residues. In DNA, the CDR3 is TGTGCCAGCTCAAAGACCCGGGTGAACACTGAAGCTTTCTTT. Amino acid sequence: CASSKTRVNTEAFF.

The chain employs TRBV20-1 and TRBJ1-1; 7 positions match TRBD1. The V gene's germline CDR1 is DFQATT and CDR2 SNEGSKA (reference sequence). CDR3 length: 11 amino acids. With V trimmed by 6 bases and J by 8 bases, 6 bases remained unmatched. This chain's CDR3 is CSAQGGLEAFF. DNA of the CDR3: TGCAGTGCCCAGGGGGGGTTGGAAGCTTTCTTT.

The V and J genes are TRBV19 and TRBJ2-1; no firm D call. CDR3 length equals 14 residues. Germline V lookup: CDR1 LNHDA, CDR2 SQIVND (reference sequence). V was clipped by 8 bases and J by 9 bases, with 20 bases between them. The CDR3 protein is CASGRGPQDGEQFF. The CDR3 DNA sequence: TGTGCCAGTGGGCGTGGACCCCAGGATGGTGAGCAGTTCTTC.

The CDR3 nucleotides read TGCGCCAGCAGCCAAGAAAGGGAAGCTTTCTTT. Translation: CASSQEREAFF. The chain uses TRBV4-1 and TRBJ1-1; no definite D call. This CDR3 spans 11 amino acids. Germline assignment: CDR1 MGHRA and CDR2 YSYEKL. V gave up 0 bases and J gave up 8 bases, with 4 bases separating them.

The chain uses TRBV25-1 and TRBJ1-6; TRBD1 matches at 11 bases. In germline, CDR1 is MGHDK, CDR2 SYGVNS. V gave up 4 bases and J gave up 5 bases; unmatched junction bases: 10. This CDR3 spans 18 amino acids. CDR3 sequence reads: CASSVDRDRGYHNSPLHF. The DNA of the CDR3 is TGTGCCAGCAGTGTCGACCGGGACAGGGGGTATCATAATTCACCCCTCCACTTT.

CDR3 protein: CASSSGQGDTEAFF. The CDR3 coding sequence is TGTGCCAGCAGTTCCGGACAGGGAGACACTGAAGCTTTCTTT. The chain employs TRBV28 and TRBJ1-1, with 8 bases identical to TRBD1. CDR3 length: 14 residues. The J segment lost 3 bases and the V segment lost 4 bases, leaving 4 bases of the junction unmatched. The V gene's germline CDR1 is MDHEN and CDR2 SYDVKM.

V gene TRBV5-1 combines with J gene TRBJ2-7; D is unclear. Germline V lookup: CDR1 SGHRS, CDR2 YFSETQ. The CDR3 length is 16 residues. The germline V and J ends were trimmed by 3 bases and 6 bases, with 22 bases remaining between them. The CDR3 spells CASSSSTGRLVSEQYF. CDR3 in DNA: TGCGCCAGCAGCTCCTCGACCGGCCGTTTGGTTTCCGAGCAGTACTTC.

The V and J genes are TRBV29-1 and TRBJ2-5, with D hard to call. Germline-derived CDR1 and CDR2 are SQVTM and ANQGSEA. Trimming pared 2 bases from V and 5 bases from J, leaving 12 bases between. The CDR3 consists of 13 residues. CDR3 coding DNA: TGCAGCGTTGAAATTAACCTTGGGGAGACCCAGTACTTC. Translation gives CSVEINLGETQYF.

This clone showed up just once. The chain recombines TRBV2 with TRBJ2-7; D is undetermined. The CDR3 has 11 residues. The germline V gene encodes CDR1 SNHLY and CDR2 FYNNEI. The V gene lost 7 bases and the J gene lost 2 bases, with 6 bases spanning the gap. This CDR3 is CASTFAYEQYF. The CDR3 region has the DNA TGTGCCAGCACATTTGCCTACGAGCAGTACTTC.

The gene calls are TRBV19 and TRBJ1-2, with 8 bases fitting TRBD1. CDR1 and CDR2 (germline): LNHDA, SQIVND (reference sequence). The CDR3 is 12 residues long. J was trimmed by 6 bases and V by 8 bases; bases with no gene match: 5. The CDR3, as DNA: TGTGCCAGTTCGGACAGGGAGGATGGCTACACCTTC. Its protein is CASSDREDGYTF.

The rearrangement uses TRBV27 and TRBJ2-3; the match to TRBD2 covers 15 bases. Losses at the gene ends were 6 bases for V and 8 bases for J; bases not matched to a gene: 12. Germline loops: CDR1 MNHEY, CDR2 SMNVEV (reference sequence). The CDR3 runs to 17 residues. The CDR3 nucleotides read TGTGCCAGCAGCGAGAGCGGACTAGCGGGGGGGGCGGGTACGCAGTATTTT. Translating gives CASSESGLAGGAGTQYF.

This clone occurred once. The chain recombines TRBV4-1 with TRBJ1-2; D uncertain. Germline loops: CDR1 MGHRA, CDR2 YSYEKL. The V end was cut by 4 bases, the J end by 5 bases, with 17 bases between. The CDR3 totals 15 residues. CDR3 region: CASSREVGKTYGYTF. The CDR3 DNA sequence: TGCGCCAGCAGCCGTGAAGTCGGGAAAACTTATGGCTACACCTTC.

Points on this clone: The sample carries other DNA sequences with the same CDR3. The V and J genes are TRBV28 and TRBJ1-2; D remains unclear. This CDR3 comprises 13 residues. Germline V lookup: CDR1 MDHEN, CDR2 SYDVKM. Between the trimmed V and J ends, which lost 6 bases and 0 bases, there was a span of 8 bases. Written as DNA, the CDR3 is TGTGCCAGCAGCAGCGGGACTAACTATGGCTACACCTTC. Translating it yields CASSSGTNYGYTF.